This T cell receptor beta chain stems from a study of OX40 agonist ivuxolimab in advanced cancers. Study information: Patients were given ivuxolimab, an antibody that agonizes OX40 (CD134). Of mixed ages from about 23 to 79 and averaging around 60 years, the group was roughly 85% male. Findings and caveats of the study: There was clonal expansion of CD4+ and CD8+ blood T cells by week 6 at 0.1 to 3.0 mg/kg. Expanded clones were, on average, more numerous in CD8+ T cells than in CD4+.

With regard to this clone: Its antigen remains unidentified.

The protocol was immunoSEQ multiplex PCR, while the TCRdb copy is restricted to in-frame clones and leaves out a portion. This table holds some 51,000 clones, approximately 83% found once. Germline CDR1 is SNHLY and CDR2 is FYNNEI. V was pared by 9 bases and J by 6 bases, with 4 bases of the junction left unmatched. This CDR3 is 12 amino acids long. This chain links TRBV2 with TRBJ2-2; 7 positions match TRBD2. The sample in question was CD4+ or CD8+ T cells sorted from blood, obtained in a trial of the OX40 agonist ivuxolimab. The clonotype comes from an adult with an advanced solid tumor such as melanoma, head and neck, liver or kidney cancer. The CDR3 DNA follows: TGTGCCAGGCTGAGCGGGGCCGGGGAGCTGTTTTTT. This sequence encodes CARLSGAGELFF.